The 9 T cell receptor beta chains given below trace back to one sample, sequenced in a study of cytomegalovirus exposure and HLA in healthy donors. The study ran its PCR with 60 Vbeta and 13 Jbeta primers. Assay used: immunoSEQ multiplex PCR; TCRdb lists only in-frame clones, some missing. This table holds about 140,000 clones, 55% to 80% found once. Material for sequencing was PBMCs. All receptors come from a human donor in good health.

The V call is TRBV28, the J call TRBJ2-2; a weak D match, TRBD1 (6 bases). The V and J ends lost 7 bases and 3 bases respectively, with 12 bases between them. CDR3 length: 14 amino acids. The V gene's germline CDR1 is MDHEN and CDR2 SYDVKM. CDR3 in DNA: TGTGCCAGCACTGGACAGCCTGACACCGGGGAGCTGTTTTTT. Translated: CASTGQPDTGELFF.

J is TRBJ1-1 and V is TRBV5-1, with D maybe TRBD1 (6 bases). Trimming shortened V by 4 bases and J by 2 bases, and 12 bases separated the two germline ends. The CDR3 totals 14 residues. CDR1 is SGHRS and CDR2 is YFSETQ in the germline V gene. CDR3: CASSQDSRNTEAFF. CDR3 in DNA: TGCGCCAGCAGCCAGGACAGCCGAAACACTGAAGCTTTCTTT. Filled out from reference TRBV5-1 and TRBJ1-1, the complete variable domain reads KAGVTQTPRYLIKTRGQQVTLSCSPISGHRSVSWYQQTPGQGLQFLFEYFSETQRNKGNFPGRFSGRQFSNSRSEMNVSTLELGDSALYLCASSQDSRNTEAFFGQGTRLTVV.

As for this clone: At one of its ends the junction is not consistent with the germline gene, which may arise from a read error. V and J are TRBV7-7 and TRBJ2-2; 9 bases match TRBD1. In germline, CDR1 is SSHAT, CDR2 FNYEAQ (reference sequence). The CDR3 sequence is 18 residues long. The CDR3 coding sequence is TGTGCTAGCAGCCCCAAGGTGTTTCGGACAGGGGACACCGGGGAGCTGTTTTTT. Translating gives CASSPKVFRTGDTGELFF.

The chain carries TRBV15 and TRBJ1-2; D ambiguous. Trimming cost V 1 base and J 0 bases, with 9 bases left between them. The CDR3 has 15 amino acids. Germline lookup yields CDR1 LNHNV and CDR2 YYDKDF (reference sequence). The chain's CDR3 is CATSRGPNPNYGYTF. The CDR3 coding sequence is TGTGCCACCAGCAGAGGGCCCAACCCTAACTATGGCTACACCTTC.

The chain links TRBV23-1 to TRBJ2-2; a weak D match, TRBD1 (5 bases). TRBV23-1 is flagged as an ORF with uncertain function. The CDR3 runs to 16 residues. V lost 4 bases and J 5 bases, leaving 17 bases between the germline ends. The CDR3 region is CASSLPPQGVTGELFF. The CDR3 region has the DNA TGCGCCAGCAGTCTTCCCCCCCAGGGCGTTACCGGGGAGCTGTTTTTT.

Comment on this clone: An end of the junction does not agree with germline; a read error may underlie this. V is TRBV30 and J is TRBJ1-2; D not certain. This CDR3 is 13 amino acids long. Germline CDR1 GTSNPN, CDR2 SVGIG (reference sequence). CDR3 protein: CAWGVNRDYGYTF. The CDR3 DNA follows: TGTGCCTGGGGTGTAAACAGAGACTATGGCTACACCTTC.

The genes are TRBV10-3 and TRBJ2-7; TRBD1 matches at 11 bases. CDR1 and CDR2 from the germline V gene are ENHRY and SYGVKD. The CDR3 consists of 15 residues. Trimming removed 2 bases from V and 5 bases from J; junction bases left unmatched: 5. CDR3 bases: TGTGCCATCAGTGAGATAGGACAGGGGGCCGACGAGCAGTACTTC. This codes for CAISEIGQGADEQYF.

The chain combines TRBV4-1 with TRBJ2-7; 12 nucleotides line up with TRBD2. CDR1 MGHRA and CDR2 YSYEKL come from the germline V gene. The V gene end was trimmed by 4 bases and the J gene end by 4 bases; junction bases not matched to a gene: 8. The CDR3 has 16 residues. CDR3 DNA sequence: TGCGCCAGCAGCCCTCGCGCGACTAGCGGGAGTTACGAGCAGTACTTC. Translating gives CASSPRATSGSYEQYF.

The V gene is TRBV13, the J gene TRBJ2-1; 10 nucleotides match TRBD2. Germline trimming cut 5 bases from V and 8 bases from J; bases unmatched to any gene: 9. The CDR3 spans 15 residues. Germline lookup yields CDR1 PRHDT and CDR2 FYEKMQ (reference sequence). DNA for the CDR3: TGTGCCAGCAGCGGCCCGGGACTAGCGAGCCATGAGCAGTTCTTC. Protein: CASSGPGLASHEQFF.